This T cell receptor (beta chain) was obtained from a study of blood T cells in healthy people across ages. In the study overall: T cells yielded about one barcoded beta molecule per two cells through template switching.

Primed by a sample-barcoded 5' primer and a J-beta primer mix, a second PCR proceeded for roughly 6 to 12 cycles. TCRdb itself ran the 5' RACE reads through MiXCR, one entry per CDR3 protein. The data contain about 730,000 distinct CDR3 sequences, approximately 43% of them singletons. A few counts support this clonotype. V lost 7 bases, J lost 3 bases, and 4 bases stayed unmatched. This CDR3 comprises 13 residues. Germline V CDR1 and CDR2: ENHRY, SYGVKD. Sample: blood. The TCR sequence derives from a woman aged 55-70 years in good health. This sequence joins TRBV10-3 and TRBJ1-1; the match to TRBD1 covers 8 bases. Here the CDR3 DNA reads TGTGCCATCAAAACAGGGGGGGACACTGAAGCTTTCTTT. This gives the protein CAIKTGGDTEAFF.